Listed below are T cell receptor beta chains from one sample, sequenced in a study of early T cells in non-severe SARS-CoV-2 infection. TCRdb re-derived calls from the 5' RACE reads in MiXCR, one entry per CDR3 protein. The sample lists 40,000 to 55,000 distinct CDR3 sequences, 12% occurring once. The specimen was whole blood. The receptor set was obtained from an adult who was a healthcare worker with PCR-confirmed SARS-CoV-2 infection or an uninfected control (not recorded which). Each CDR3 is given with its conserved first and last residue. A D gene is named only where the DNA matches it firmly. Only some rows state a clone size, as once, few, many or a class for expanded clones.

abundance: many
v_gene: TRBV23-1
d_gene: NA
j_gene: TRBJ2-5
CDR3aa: CASSLARCSQETQYF
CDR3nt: TGCGCCAGCAGTCTAGCCCGGTGCTCACAAGAGACCCAGTACTTC

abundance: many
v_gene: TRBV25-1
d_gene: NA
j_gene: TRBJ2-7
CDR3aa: CASSDSAGGYEQYF
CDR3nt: TGTGCCAGCAGTGATTCGGCAGGAGGTTACGAGCAGTACTTC

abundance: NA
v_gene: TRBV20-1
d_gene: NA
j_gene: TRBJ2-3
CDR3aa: CSATPGANTQYF
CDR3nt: TGCAGTGCTACCCCAGGGGCGAATACGCAGTATTTT

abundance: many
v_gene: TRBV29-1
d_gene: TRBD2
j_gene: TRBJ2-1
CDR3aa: CSVGTSGVFNEQFF
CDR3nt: TGCAGCGTGGGGACTAGCGGGGTGTTCAATGAGCAGTTCTTC

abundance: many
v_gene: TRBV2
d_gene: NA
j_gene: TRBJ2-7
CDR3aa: CASSVQGYEQYF
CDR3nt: TGTGCCAGCAGTGTACAGGGCTACGAGCAGTACTTC

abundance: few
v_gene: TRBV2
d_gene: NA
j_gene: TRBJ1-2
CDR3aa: CASSEALGPLIEGYTF
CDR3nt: TGTGCCAGCAGTGAAGCGCTTGGGCCCTTGATCGAAGGCTACACCTTC

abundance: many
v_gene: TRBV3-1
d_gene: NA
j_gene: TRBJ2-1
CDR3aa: CASSQVGHEQFF
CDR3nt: TGTGCCAGCAGCCAAGTAGGGCATGAGCAGTTCTTC

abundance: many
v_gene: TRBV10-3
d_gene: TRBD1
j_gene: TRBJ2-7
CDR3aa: CAIGGFSSYEQYF
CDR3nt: TGTGCCATAGGGGGCTTTAGCTCCTACGAGCAGTACTTC

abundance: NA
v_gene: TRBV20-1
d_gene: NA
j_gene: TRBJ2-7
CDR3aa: CSANGGVNEQYF
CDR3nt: TGCAGTGCTAATGGGGGCGTCAACGAGCAGTACTTC

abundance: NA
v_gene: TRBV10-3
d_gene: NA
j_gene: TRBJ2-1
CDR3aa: CAISERTQVYNEQFF
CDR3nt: TGTGCCATCAGTGAACGGACCCAGGTTTACAATGAGCAGTTCTTC

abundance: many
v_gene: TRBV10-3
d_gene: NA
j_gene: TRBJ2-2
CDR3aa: CAISESKSRGELFF
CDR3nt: TGTGCCATCAGTGAGTCGAAATCCCGCGGGGAGCTGTTTTTT

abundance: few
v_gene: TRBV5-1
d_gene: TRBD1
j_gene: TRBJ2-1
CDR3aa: CASSTGTGQGENEQFF
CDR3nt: TGCGCCAGCAGCACGGGTACCGGACAGGGGGAAAATGAGCAGTTCTTC

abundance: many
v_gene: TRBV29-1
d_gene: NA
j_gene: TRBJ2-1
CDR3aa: CSDVQGSSYNEQFF
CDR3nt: TGCAGCGACGTACAGGGAAGCTCCTACAATGAGCAGTTCTTC